The present TCR beta chain was sequenced within a study of blood T cells in healthy people across ages. The authors ran a second PCR of about 6 to 12 cycles using a sample-barcoded 5' primer and a J-beta primer mix. The template-switch adaptor was a 5' adaptor with 12 random nucleotides. It tagged each cDNA molecule. Each sample yielded at least 2.5 million CDR3-containing paired-end reads. TCRdb analysed the 5' RACE reads with MiXCR anew, one entry per CDR3 protein. The data contain a few hundred thousand distinct CDR3 sequences, more than 45% of them singletons. This CDR3 comprises 10 residues. CDR1 and CDR2 from the germline V gene are MDHEN and SYDVKM. Trimming left V 8 bases short and J 11 bases short, with 10 bases between. To note about this clonotype: Its antigen remains unidentified.

Findings and limits, study-wide: It was found that TCR beta diversity correlated strongly with the percentage of naive T cells.

The chain joins TRBV28 to TRBJ2-1; perhaps D is TRBD1 or TRBD2 (5 bases each). The clonotype comes from a man aged 60 to 75 in good health. Input material: blood. CDR3 region: CASWGTQQFF. CDR3 coding DNA: TGTGCCAGCTGGGGGACGCAGCAGTTCTTC.